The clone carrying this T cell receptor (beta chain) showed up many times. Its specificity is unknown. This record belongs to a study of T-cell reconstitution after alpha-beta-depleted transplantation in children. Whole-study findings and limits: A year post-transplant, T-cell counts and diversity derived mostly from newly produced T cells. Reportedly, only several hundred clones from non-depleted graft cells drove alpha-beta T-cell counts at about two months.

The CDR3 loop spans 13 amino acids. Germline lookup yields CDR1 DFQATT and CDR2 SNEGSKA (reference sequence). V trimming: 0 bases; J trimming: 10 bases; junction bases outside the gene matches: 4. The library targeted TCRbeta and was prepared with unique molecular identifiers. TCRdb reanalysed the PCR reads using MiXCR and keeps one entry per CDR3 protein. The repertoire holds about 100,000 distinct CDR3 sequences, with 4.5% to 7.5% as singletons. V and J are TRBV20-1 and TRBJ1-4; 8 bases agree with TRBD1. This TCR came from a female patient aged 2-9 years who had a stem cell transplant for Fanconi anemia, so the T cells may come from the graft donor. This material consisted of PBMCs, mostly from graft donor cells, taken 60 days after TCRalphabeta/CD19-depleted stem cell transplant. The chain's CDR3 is CSARETGVAKLFF. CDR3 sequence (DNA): TGCAGTGCTAGAGAGACAGGGGTCGCAAAACTGTTTTTT.